This is a list of T cell receptor beta chains from one sample in a study of CD8+ T cells in alopecia areata. Clones were read by immunoSEQ multiplex PCR, and TCRdb kept only the in-frame ones, dropping some. Here the sample spans fewer than 250,000 clones, roughly two fifths being singletons. Material: CD4+ T cells sorted from blood, obtained at approximately week 31, from a patient treated with tofacitinib. The receptors derive from a human donor with alopecia areata. The CDR3 runs from the conserved cysteine through the conserved F or W. D genes are given only for firm matches. Only some rows state a clone size, as once, few, many or a class for expanded clones.

size: .
D: TRBD1
V: TRBV27
J: TRBJ2-5
CDR3: CASSPRTGPETQYF
DNA: TGTGCCAGCAGTCCCAGGACAGGGCCGGAGACCCAGTACTTC

size: .
D: .
V: TRBV6-5
J: TRBJ1-2
CDR3: CASSYSGYSYGYTF
DNA: TGTGCCAGCAGTTACTCCGGATACAGCTATGGCTACACCTTC

size: few
D: .
V: TRBV6-6
J: TRBJ2-7
CDR3: CASSYKGSVYEQYF
DNA: TGTGCCAGCAGTTACAAGGGTTCAGTCTACGAGCAGTACTTC

size: .
D: .
V: TRBV4-2
J: TRBJ1-5
CDR3: CASSQAGTQNQPQHF
DNA: TGTGCCAGCAGCCAAGCCGGGACCCAAAATCAGCCCCAGCATTTT

size: few
D: .
V: TRBV4-2
J: TRBJ1-2
CDR3: CASSQPMGGKYGYTF
DNA: TGTGCCAGCAGCCAACCCATGGGAGGGAAGTATGGCTACACCTTC

size: few
D: .
V: TRBV7-9
J: TRBJ1-1
CDR3: CASSLEVREAFF
DNA: TGTGCCAGCAGCTTGGAGGTGCGTGAAGCTTTCTTT

size: .
D: TRBD2
V: TRBV7-2
J: TRBJ2-1
CDR3: CASSWTSRSNEQFF
DNA: TGTGCCAGCAGCTGGACTAGCCGCTCCAATGAGCAGTTCTTC

size: .
D: .
V: TRBV5-6
J: TRBJ2-2
CDR3: CASSPGPGTNTGELFF
DNA: TGTGCCAGCAGCCCAGGGCCAGGGACGAACACCGGGGAGCTGTTTTTT

size: few
D: .
V: TRBV18
J: TRBJ2-1
CDR3: CASSPRQGRRDNEQFF
DNA: TGTGCCAGCTCACCACGACAAGGGCGACGTGACAATGAGCAGTTCTTC

size: .
D: TRBD1
V: TRBV6-1
J: TRBJ2-1
CDR3: CASRPDRAGYNEQFF
DNA: TGTGCCAGCAGACCAGACAGGGCGGGCTACAATGAGCAGTTCTTC

size: many
D: .
V: TRBV7-2
J: TRBJ2-1
CDR3: CASSSSRVGEQFF
DNA: TGTGCCAGCAGCTCCTCTAGAGTGGGTGAGCAGTTCTTC

size: .
D: .
V: TRBV9
J: TRBJ2-1
CDR3: CASSEGTGAYNEQFF
DNA: TGTGCCAGCAGCGAGGGGACTGGTGCTTACAATGAGCAGTTCTTC

size: .
D: .
V: TRBV5-1
J: TRBJ2-5
CDR3: CASSKGTVQETQYF
DNA: TGCGCCAGCAGTAAGGGGACGGTACAAGAGACCCAGTACTTC

size: .
D: .
V: TRBV7-3
J: TRBJ1-2
CDR3: CASNRGEGSGYTF
DNA: TGTGCCAGCAATCGGGGTGAAGGCTCTGGCTACACCTTC

size: .
D: .
V: TRBV5-4
J: TRBJ2-5
CDR3: CASSLPRETQYF
DNA: TGTGCCAGCAGCTTGCCCCGGGAGACCCAGTACTTC

size: few
D: .
V: TRBV5-6
J: TRBJ1-1
CDR3: CASSSIFGEGTEAFF
DNA: TGTGCCAGCAGCTCAATCTTTGGGGAAGGAACTGAAGCTTTCTTT

size: few
D: .
V: TRBV7-2
J: TRBJ1-5
CDR3: CASSLDLRQPQHF
DNA: TGTGCCAGCAGCTTAGATCTTCGGCAGCCCCAGCATTTT

size: .
D: TRBD2
V: TRBV18
J: TRBJ2-5
CDR3: CASSLGLAEETQYF
DNA: TGTGCCAGCTCACTGGGACTAGCGGAAGAGACCCAGTACTTC

size: .
D: TRBD2
V: TRBV18
J: TRBJ2-5
CDR3: CASSPMVAGSETQYF
DNA: TGTGCCAGCTCACCAATGGTAGCGGGGAGCGAGACCCAGTACTTC

size: .
D: .
V: TRBV7-8
J: TRBJ1-2
CDR3: CASSQRDGVGDGYTF
DNA: TGTGCCAGCAGCCAACGGGACGGCGTCGGGGATGGCTACACCTTC

size: .
D: .
V: TRBV6-5
J: TRBJ2-6
CDR3: CASRREFGANVLTF
DNA: TGTGCCAGCAGAAGGGAATTCGGGGCCAACGTCCTGACTTTC

size: .
D: TRBD1
V: TRBV4-2
J: TRBJ1-2
CDR3: CASSQGGQGINYGYTF
DNA: TGTGCCAGCAGCCAAGGGGGACAGGGCATTAACTATGGCTACACCTTC

size: few
D: TRBD2
V: TRBV7-2
J: TRBJ2-3
CDR3: CASSAGGFSTDTQYF
DNA: TGTGCCAGCAGCGCGGGAGGTTTTAGCACAGATACGCAGTATTTT

size: .
D: TRBD2
V: TRBV2
J: TRBJ2-1
CDR3: CASNREQTSDEQFF
DNA: TGTGCCAGCAACCGTGAGCAGACTAGCGATGAGCAGTTCTTC

size: few
D: .
V: TRBV29-1
J: TRBJ1-2
CDR3: CSVAGRNNYGYTF
DNA: TGCAGCGTTGCGGGCAGAAATAACTATGGCTACACCTTC

size: .
D: .
V: TRBV9
J: TRBJ1-2
CDR3: CASSVGHYGYTF
DNA: TGTGCCAGCAGCGTAGGGCACTATGGCTACACCTTC

size: .
D: TRBD2
V: TRBV6-4
J: TRBJ2-1
CDR3: CASSTGTSYFDEQFF
DNA: TGTGCCAGCAGCACCGGGACTAGCTACTTCGATGAGCAGTTCTTC

size: .
D: TRBD2
V: TRBV6-5
J: TRBJ2-3
CDR3: CASSYTSRGLADTQYF
DNA: TGTGCCAGCAGTTACACATCGCGGGGACTAGCAGATACGCAGTATTTT

size: .
D: .
V: TRBV5-6
J: TRBJ1-5
CDR3: CASSRGGARSNQPQHF
DNA: TGTGCCAGCAGCCGGGGTGGGGCGCGGAGCAATCAGCCCCAGCATTTT

size: .
D: .
V: TRBV6-1
J: TRBJ2-5
CDR3: CASSSPRDQETQYF
DNA: TGTGCCAGCAGTTCCCCGAGGGACCAAGAGACCCAGTACTTC

size: few
D: TRBD2
V: TRBV11-2
J: TRBJ2-3
CDR3: CASSFYASGGYTDTQYF
DNA: TGTGCCAGCAGCTTTTATGCTAGCGGGGGGTACACAGATACGCAGTATTTT

size: few
D: .
V: TRBV29-1
J: TRBJ2-2
CDR3: CSVVISGTNTGELFF
DNA: TGCAGCGTTGTAATCTCGGGCACGAACACCGGGGAGCTGTTTTTT

size: few
D: TRBD1
V: TRBV29-1
J: TRBJ2-5
CDR3: CSVPTGILRGSQETQYF
DNA: TGCAGCGTGCCGACAGGGATACTCCGAGGGTCCCAAGAGACCCAGTACTTC

size: many
D: TRBD1
V: TRBV28
J: TRBJ2-7
CDR3: CASSTGTGKDF
DNA: TGTGCCAGCAGCACCGGGACAGGGAAGGACTTC

size: few
D: .
V: TRBV18
J: TRBJ2-7
CDR3: CASSPGGYEQYF
DNA: TGTGCCAGCTCACCCGGGGGCTACGAGCAGTACTTC

size: .
D: .
V: TRBV18
J: TRBJ1-1
CDR3: CASSPPQTHLDLNTEAFF
DNA: TGTGCCAGCTCACCACCCCAAACCCATTTGGACTTGAACACTGAAGCTTTCTTT

size: .
D: .
V: TRBV2
J: TRBJ1-4
CDR3: CASSVVEKLFF
DNA: TGTGCCAGTTCGGTGGTTGAAAAACTGTTTTTT

size: few
D: .
V: TRBV4-1
J: TRBJ1-4
CDR3: CASSQEGTATNEKLFF
DNA: TGCGCCAGCAGCCAGGAGGGGACGGCAACTAATGAAAAACTGTTTTTT

size: once
D: .
V: TRBV20-1
J: TRBJ1-4
CDR3: CSVDGEKLFF
DNA: TGCAGTGTAGATGGGGAAAAACTGTTTTTT

size: .
D: .
V: TRBV6-1
J: TRBJ2-7
CDR3: CASSPRTESYEQYF
DNA: TGTGCCAGCAGTCCCCGGACAGAGTCCTACGAGCAGTACTTC

size: .
D: .
V: TRBV5-1
J: TRBJ2-5
CDR3: CASSLVGLGFSGETQYF
DNA: TGCGCCAGCAGCTTGGTAGGGTTAGGTTTCTCTGGAGAGACCCAGTACTTC

size: few
D: .
V: TRBV28
J: TRBJ2-7
CDR3: CASSLPGVSYEQYF
DNA: TGTGCCAGCAGTTTACCGGGGGTTTCCTACGAGCAGTACTTC

size: .
D: .
V: TRBV5-6
J: TRBJ2-6
CDR3: CASGKLSGANVLTF
DNA: TGTGCCAGCGGTAAACTTTCTGGGGCCAACGTCCTGACTTTC

size: .
D: .
V: TRBV23-1
J: TRBJ1-5
CDR3: CASSQWKQTYSNQPQHF
DNA: TGCGCCAGCAGTCAATGGAAACAGACATATAGCAATCAGCCCCAGCATTTT

size: .
D: TRBD2
V: TRBV25-1
J: TRBJ2-4
CDR3: CASSDSRGGKNIQYF
DNA: TGTGCCAGCAGTGACTCGCGGGGGGGCAAAAACATTCAGTACTTC

size: .
D: TRBD2
V: TRBV5-8
J: TRBJ2-3
CDR3: CASSPRPLAGGADTQYF
DNA: TGTGCCAGCAGCCCAAGGCCTCTAGCGGGAGGTGCAGATACGCAGTATTTT